This TCR beta chain is from a study of blood T cell repertoires in COVID-19. Turning to the study itself: Samples representing acute and convalescent COVID-19 were sourced from the United States, Italy and Spain. PBMCs, B-cell-depleted T cells, or T cells provided the cDNA or gDNA that made up the material.

The participants were between roughly 18 and 100 years old and came from 20 to 30 US areas. The study counted Cohort 3 donors as recovered given two negative PCRs, clearance, or symptom resolution. The germline CDR1 and CDR2 sequences are MDHEN and SYDVKM. Losses at the gene ends were 9 bases for V and 6 bases for J; bases not matched to a gene: 7. The CDR3 has 14 amino acids. Method: immunoSEQ multiplex PCR; TCRdb's copy keeps in-frame clones and lacks some. The table includes fewer than 500,000 clones, over 75% detected once. The sample taken for sequencing was PBMCs or T cells enriched from blood (not recorded which). The chain recombines TRBV28 with TRBJ2-5, with 13 bases that match TRBD2. The sequence came from a man aged 25-45 years who had recovered from COVID-19. The CDR3 coding sequence is TGTGCCAGTCGGACTAGCGGGAGTATAAAGACCCAGTACTTC. Protein product: CASRTSGSIKTQYF. The variable domain in full, with the rest retrieved from reference TRBV28 and TRBJ2-5, is DVKVTQSSRYLVKRTGEKVFLECVQDMDHENMFWYRQDPGLGLRLIYFSYDVKMKEKGDIPEGYSVSREKKERFSLILESASTNQTSMYLCASRTSGSIKTQYFGPGTRLLVL.